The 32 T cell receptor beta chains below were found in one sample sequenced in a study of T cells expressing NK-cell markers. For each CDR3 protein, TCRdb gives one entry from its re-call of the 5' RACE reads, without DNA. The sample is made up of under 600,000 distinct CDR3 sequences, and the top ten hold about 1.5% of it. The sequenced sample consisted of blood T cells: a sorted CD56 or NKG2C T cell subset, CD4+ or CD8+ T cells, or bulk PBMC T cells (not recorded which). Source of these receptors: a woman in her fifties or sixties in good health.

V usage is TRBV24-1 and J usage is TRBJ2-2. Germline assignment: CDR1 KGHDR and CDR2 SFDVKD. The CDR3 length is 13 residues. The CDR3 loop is CATSDFRQGELFF.

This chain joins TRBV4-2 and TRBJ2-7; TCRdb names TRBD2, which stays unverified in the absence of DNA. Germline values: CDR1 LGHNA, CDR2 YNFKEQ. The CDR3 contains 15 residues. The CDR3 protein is CASSQRAGGSYEQYF.

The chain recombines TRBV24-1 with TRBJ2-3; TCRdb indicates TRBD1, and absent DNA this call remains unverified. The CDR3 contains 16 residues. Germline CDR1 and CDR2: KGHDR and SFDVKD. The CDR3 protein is CATSDAQDVSLATQYF.

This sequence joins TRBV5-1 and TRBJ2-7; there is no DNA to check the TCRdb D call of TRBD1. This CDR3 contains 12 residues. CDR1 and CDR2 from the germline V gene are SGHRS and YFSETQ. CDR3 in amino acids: CASSRPDSEQYF.

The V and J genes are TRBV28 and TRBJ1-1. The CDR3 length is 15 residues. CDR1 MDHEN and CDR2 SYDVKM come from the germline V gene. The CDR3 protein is CASIDSWRGITEAFF.

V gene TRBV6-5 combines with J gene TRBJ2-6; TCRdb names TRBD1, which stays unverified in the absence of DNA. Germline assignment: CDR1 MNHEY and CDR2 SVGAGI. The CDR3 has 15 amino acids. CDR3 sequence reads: CASSGRVTGANVLTF.

The CDR3 sequence is CAWSPLTAGFF. The chain joins TRBV30 to TRBJ1-1. Per the germline V gene, CDR1 is GTSNPN and CDR2 is SVGIG (reference sequence). The CDR3 consists of 11 residues.

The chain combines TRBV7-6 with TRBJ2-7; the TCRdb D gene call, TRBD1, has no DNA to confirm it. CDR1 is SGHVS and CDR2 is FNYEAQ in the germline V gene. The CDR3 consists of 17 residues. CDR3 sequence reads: CASSSRGQGKSVNEQYF.

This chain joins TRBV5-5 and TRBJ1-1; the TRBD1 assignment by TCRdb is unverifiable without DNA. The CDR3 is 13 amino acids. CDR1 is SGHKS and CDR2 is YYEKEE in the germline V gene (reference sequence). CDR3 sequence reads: CASQQDFTLGAFF.

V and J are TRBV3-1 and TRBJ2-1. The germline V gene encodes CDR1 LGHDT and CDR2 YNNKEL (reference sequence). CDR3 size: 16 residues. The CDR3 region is CASSLRPGTPYNEQFF.

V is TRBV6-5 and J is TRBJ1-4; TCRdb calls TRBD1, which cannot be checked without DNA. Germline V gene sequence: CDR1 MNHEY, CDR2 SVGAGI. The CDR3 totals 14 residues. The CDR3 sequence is CASRSGTANEKLFF.

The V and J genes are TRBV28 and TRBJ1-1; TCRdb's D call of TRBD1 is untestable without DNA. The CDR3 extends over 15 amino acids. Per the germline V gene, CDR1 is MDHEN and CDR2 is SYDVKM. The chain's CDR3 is CASSQTGVLNTEAFF.

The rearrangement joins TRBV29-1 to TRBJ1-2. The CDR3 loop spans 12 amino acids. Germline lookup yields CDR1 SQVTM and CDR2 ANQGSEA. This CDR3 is CSVELGLDGYTF.

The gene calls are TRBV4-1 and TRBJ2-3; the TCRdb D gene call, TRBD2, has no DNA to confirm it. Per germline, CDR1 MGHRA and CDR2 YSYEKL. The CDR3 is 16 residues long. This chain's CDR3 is CASSPGGLAETDTQYF.

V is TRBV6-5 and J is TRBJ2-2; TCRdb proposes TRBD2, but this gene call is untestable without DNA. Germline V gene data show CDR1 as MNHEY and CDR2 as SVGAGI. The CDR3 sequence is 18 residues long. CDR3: CASSYSIVVAGYTGELFF.

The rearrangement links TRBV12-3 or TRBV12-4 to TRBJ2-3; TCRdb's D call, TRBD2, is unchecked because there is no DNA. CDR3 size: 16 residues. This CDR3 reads CASSRGLAGGLDTQYF.

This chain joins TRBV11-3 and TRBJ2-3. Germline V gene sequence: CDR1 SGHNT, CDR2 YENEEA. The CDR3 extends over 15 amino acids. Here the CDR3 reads CASSLVRRSTDTQYF.

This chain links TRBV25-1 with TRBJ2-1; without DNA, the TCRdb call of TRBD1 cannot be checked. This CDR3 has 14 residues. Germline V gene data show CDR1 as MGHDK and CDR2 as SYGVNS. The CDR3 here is CASSADRGFNEQFF.

The CDR3 reads CASSQTGDNQPQHF. The chain couples TRBV4-2 to TRBJ1-5; lacking DNA, the TRBD1 call made by TCRdb goes unchecked. The CDR3 consists of 14 residues. Germline V CDR1 and CDR2: LGHNA, YNFKEQ.

The CDR3 spells CASTSGVGTEAFF. The J gene is TRBJ1-1, the V gene TRBV12-3 or TRBV12-4; TCRdb's assignment of TRBD1 cannot be checked, as there is no DNA. The CDR3 totals 13 residues.

The CDR3 spells CATSDTTGESYNEQFF. The rearrangement uses TRBV24-1 and TRBJ2-1; no DNA is available, so the TRBD2 call from TCRdb remains unchecked. This CDR3 is built from 16 residues. From germline, CDR1 is KGHDR and CDR2 SFDVKD.

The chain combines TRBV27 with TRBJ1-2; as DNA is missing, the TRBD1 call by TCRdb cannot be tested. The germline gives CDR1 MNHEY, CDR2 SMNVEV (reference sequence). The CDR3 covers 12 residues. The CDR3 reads CASSRSGGGYTF.

CDR3 region: CSAGTVIDTQYF. The V gene is TRBV20-1, the J gene TRBJ2-3; TCRdb's D gene call, TRBD1, goes unchecked for lack of DNA. The CDR3 totals 12 residues. Germline values: CDR1 DFQATT, CDR2 SNEGSKA (reference sequence).

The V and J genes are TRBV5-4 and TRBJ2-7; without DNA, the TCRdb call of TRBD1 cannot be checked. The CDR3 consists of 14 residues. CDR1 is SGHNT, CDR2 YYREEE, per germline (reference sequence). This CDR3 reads CASSFVGASYEQYF.

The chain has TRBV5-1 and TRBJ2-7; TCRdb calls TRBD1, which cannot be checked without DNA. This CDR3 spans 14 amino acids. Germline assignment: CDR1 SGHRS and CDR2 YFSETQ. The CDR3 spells CASFLGQGVGEQYF.

Here the CDR3 reads CASSLLGWGQGNTEAFF. The chain joins TRBV7-9 to TRBJ1-1; no DNA is available, so the TRBD1 call from TCRdb remains unchecked. CDR3 size: 17 residues. Looked up from germline, CDR1 is SEHNR and CDR2 is FQNEAQ (reference sequence).

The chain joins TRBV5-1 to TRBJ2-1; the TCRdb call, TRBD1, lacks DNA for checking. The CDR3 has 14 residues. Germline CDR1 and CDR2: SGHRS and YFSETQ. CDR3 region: CASSFSYSGGEQFF.

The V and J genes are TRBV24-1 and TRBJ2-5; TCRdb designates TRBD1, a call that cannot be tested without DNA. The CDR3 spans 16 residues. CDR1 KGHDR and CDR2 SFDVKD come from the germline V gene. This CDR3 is CATSDPGQGERETQYF.

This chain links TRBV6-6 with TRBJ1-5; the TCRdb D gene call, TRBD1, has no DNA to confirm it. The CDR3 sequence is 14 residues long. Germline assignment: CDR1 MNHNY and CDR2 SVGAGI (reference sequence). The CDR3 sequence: CASKGQGRNQPQHF.

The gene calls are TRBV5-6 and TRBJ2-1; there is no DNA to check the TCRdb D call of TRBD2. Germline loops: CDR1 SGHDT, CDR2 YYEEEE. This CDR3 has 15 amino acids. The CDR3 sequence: CASSLGLAGGNRAAF.

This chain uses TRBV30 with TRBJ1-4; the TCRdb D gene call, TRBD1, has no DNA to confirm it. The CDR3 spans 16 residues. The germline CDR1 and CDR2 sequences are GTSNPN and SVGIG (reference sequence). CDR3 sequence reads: CAWSVPTGFNGEKLFF.

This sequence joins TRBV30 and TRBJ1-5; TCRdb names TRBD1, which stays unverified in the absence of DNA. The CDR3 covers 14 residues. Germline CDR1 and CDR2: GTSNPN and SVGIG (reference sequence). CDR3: CAWSRGGENQPQHF.